This TCR beta chain came from a study of blood T cell repertoires in COVID-19. The CDR3 covers 12 residues. Trimming left V 2 bases short and J 6 bases short, with 6 bases between. The germline CDR1 and CDR2 sequences are LGHNA and YNFKEQ. TCRdb's copy holds only in-frame clones and misses some; the assay was immunoSEQ multiplex PCR. Seen here are about 82,000 clones, about 80% observed once, and the top ten hold 9.5% to 15%. Sequenced: peripheral blood. The sequence came from a middle-aged woman with active or convalescent COVID-19. This rearrangement joins TRBV4-2 to TRBJ2-3; the D is unclear. The CDR3 coding sequence is TGTGCCAGCAGCCAACCACTGGATACGCAGTATTTT. Translation gives CASSQPLDTQYF.